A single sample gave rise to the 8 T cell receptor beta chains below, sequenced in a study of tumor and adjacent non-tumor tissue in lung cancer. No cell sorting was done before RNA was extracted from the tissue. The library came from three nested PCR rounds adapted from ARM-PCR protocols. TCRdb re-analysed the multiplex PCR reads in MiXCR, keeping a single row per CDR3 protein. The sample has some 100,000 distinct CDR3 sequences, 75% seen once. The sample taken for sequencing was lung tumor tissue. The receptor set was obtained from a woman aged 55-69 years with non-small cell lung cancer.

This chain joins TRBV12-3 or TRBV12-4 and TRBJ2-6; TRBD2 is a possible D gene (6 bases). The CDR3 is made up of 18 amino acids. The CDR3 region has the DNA TGTGCTAGCGGCCCCTCCCCATGGTCTAGCTCTGGGGCCAACGTCCTGACTTTC. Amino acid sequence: CASGPSPWSSSGANVLTF.

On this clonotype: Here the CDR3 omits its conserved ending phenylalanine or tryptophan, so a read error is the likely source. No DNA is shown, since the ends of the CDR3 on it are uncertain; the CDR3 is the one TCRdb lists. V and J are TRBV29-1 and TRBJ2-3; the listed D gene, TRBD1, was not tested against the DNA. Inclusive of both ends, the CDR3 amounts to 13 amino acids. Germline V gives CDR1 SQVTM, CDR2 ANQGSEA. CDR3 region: CSVGDTYTDTPYL.

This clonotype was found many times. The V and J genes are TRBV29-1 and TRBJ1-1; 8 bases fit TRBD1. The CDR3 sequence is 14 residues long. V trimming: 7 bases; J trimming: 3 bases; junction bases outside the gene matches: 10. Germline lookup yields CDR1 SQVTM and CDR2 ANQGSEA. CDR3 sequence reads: CSARTGSRDTEAFF. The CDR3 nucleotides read TGCAGCGCCCGGACAGGGTCCAGGGACACTGAAGCTTTCTTT.

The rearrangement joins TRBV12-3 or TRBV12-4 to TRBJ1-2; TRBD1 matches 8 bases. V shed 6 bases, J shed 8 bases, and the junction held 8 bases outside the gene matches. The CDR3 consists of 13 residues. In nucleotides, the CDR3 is TGTGCCAGCAGGGCCAAGACAGGGGTCGGCTACACCTTC. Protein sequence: CASRAKTGVGYTF.

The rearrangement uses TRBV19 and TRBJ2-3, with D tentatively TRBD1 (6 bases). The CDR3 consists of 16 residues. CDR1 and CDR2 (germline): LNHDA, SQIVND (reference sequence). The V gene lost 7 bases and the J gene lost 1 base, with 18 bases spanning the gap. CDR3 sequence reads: CASKRGQFAGTDTQYF. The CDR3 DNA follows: TGTGCCAGTAAACGCGGACAGTTCGCTGGCACAGATACGCAGTATTTT.

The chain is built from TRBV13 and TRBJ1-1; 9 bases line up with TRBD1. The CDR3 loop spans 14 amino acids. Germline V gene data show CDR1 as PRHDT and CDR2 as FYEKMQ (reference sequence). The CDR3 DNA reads TGTGTCACCGAAACAGGGGGCTCGAGCACTGAAGCTTTCTTT. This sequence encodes CVTETGGSSTEAFF.

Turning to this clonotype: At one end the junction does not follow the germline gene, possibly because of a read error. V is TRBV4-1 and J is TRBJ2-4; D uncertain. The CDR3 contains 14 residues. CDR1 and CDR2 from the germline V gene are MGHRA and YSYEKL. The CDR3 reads CASNQDDPRNIQYF. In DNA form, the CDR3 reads TGTGCCAGCAACCAAGATGACCCCAGGAACATTCAGTACTTC.

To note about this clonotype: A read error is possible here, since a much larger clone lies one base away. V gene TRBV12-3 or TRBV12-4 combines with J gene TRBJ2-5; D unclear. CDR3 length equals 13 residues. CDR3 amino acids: CANSLGQELTQYF. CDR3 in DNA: TGTGCCAACAGTTTAGGTCAGGAACTAACCCAGTACTTC.